The rows below give T cell receptor beta chains drawn from one sample of a study of T cell changes during pregnancy in multiple sclerosis. Some clones are missing from TCRdb's copy, which holds only in-frame ones; the method was immunoSEQ multiplex PCR. The sample consists of some 54,000 clones, around 93% of them appearing once. The sequencing here drew on peripheral blood, taken after pregnancy. The receptors were sampled from a female donor with multiple sclerosis, enrolled in a pregnancy study. The CDR3 runs from the conserved cysteine through the conserved F or W. A D gene is named only where the DNA matches it firmly. Clone size is shown for a subset of rows, as once, few, many or a class of expanded clone.

v_gene: TRBV7-2
d_gene: -
j_gene: TRBJ1-2
abundance: -
CDR3nt: TGTGCCAGCAGCGTAACCCAATGGCCTAACTATGGCTACACCTTC
CDR3aa: CASSVTQWPNYGYTF

v_gene: TRBV6-5
d_gene: TRBD2
j_gene: TRBJ2-7
abundance: -
CDR3nt: TGTGCCAGCAGTTACTCGACCGCGGGAGGCCCCTACGAGCAGTACTTC
CDR3aa: CASSYSTAGGPYEQYF

v_gene: TRBV19
d_gene: -
j_gene: TRBJ1-5
abundance: -
CDR3nt: TGTGCCAGTATGAGATTGGGGGAGGGCGGCAATCAGCCCCAGCATTTT
CDR3aa: CASMRLGEGGNQPQHF

v_gene: TRBV7-9
d_gene: TRBD1
j_gene: TRBJ1-1
abundance: -
CDR3nt: TGTGCCAGCAGCTTAGCGACAGGGAGGTACACTGAAGCTTTCTTT
CDR3aa: CASSLATGRYTEAFF

v_gene: TRBV7-9
d_gene: TRBD2
j_gene: TRBJ2-3
abundance: -
CDR3nt: TGTGCCAGCAGCTTAGCGTCGGCGGGAGGGCCGACAGATACGCAGTATTTT
CDR3aa: CASSLASAGGPTDTQYF

v_gene: TRBV7-9
d_gene: TRBD1
j_gene: TRBJ1-2
abundance: -
CDR3nt: TGTGCCAGCAGCTTAGCAGGGGGCCACTATGGCTACACCTTC
CDR3aa: CASSLAGGHYGYTF

v_gene: TRBV4-2
d_gene: -
j_gene: TRBJ2-7
abundance: -
CDR3nt: TGTGCCAGCAGCCAAGGTTCTGTTAGCGGAGTGGTCCACGAGCAGTACTTC
CDR3aa: CASSQGSVSGVVHEQYF

v_gene: TRBV7-8
d_gene: -
j_gene: TRBJ2-5
abundance: -
CDR3nt: TGTGCCAGCAGCTTGAGCCCCCCAGAGACCCAGTACTTC
CDR3aa: CASSLSPPETQYF

v_gene: TRBV1
d_gene: -
j_gene: TRBJ2-5
abundance: -
CDR3nt: TGCACCAGCAGCCAAGATATCCTAGCGGGGGTACAAGAGACCCAGTACTTC
CDR3aa: CTSSQDILAGVQETQYF

v_gene: TRBV5-6
d_gene: -
j_gene: TRBJ2-1
abundance: -
CDR3nt: TGTGCCAGCAGCCCACGGACACCGGAGCAGTTCTTC
CDR3aa: CASSPRTPEQFF

v_gene: TRBV7-9
d_gene: -
j_gene: TRBJ2-7
abundance: -
CDR3nt: TGTGCCAGCAGCTCCCAAAGGACATCCGGAGGGAGGTTCGAGCAGTACTTC
CDR3aa: CASSSQRTSGGRFEQYF

v_gene: TRBV5-1
d_gene: -
j_gene: TRBJ1-1
abundance: -
CDR3nt: TGCGCCAGCAGCTTGGACTTGCAAGGGGGCACTGAAGCTTTCTTT
CDR3aa: CASSLDLQGGTEAFF

v_gene: TRBV11-2
d_gene: -
j_gene: TRBJ2-5
abundance: -
CDR3nt: TGTGCCAGCAGCTCCGCCCTAGGATTCGGGGAGACCCAGTACTTC
CDR3aa: CASSSALGFGETQYF

v_gene: TRBV5-4
d_gene: TRBD1
j_gene: TRBJ1-2
abundance: -
CDR3nt: TGTGCCAGCGGCAGTGTGGGACAGGGCTATGGCTACACCTTC
CDR3aa: CASGSVGQGYGYTF

v_gene: TRBV25-1
d_gene: TRBD1
j_gene: TRBJ1-4
abundance: once
CDR3nt: TGTGCCAGCAGTGATCGACAGGGGGATGAAAAACTGTTTTTT
CDR3aa: CASSDRQGDEKLFF

v_gene: TRBV7-9
d_gene: -
j_gene: TRBJ2-7
abundance: -
CDR3nt: TGTGCCAGCAGCTTACAGGGCGACTACGAGCAGTACTTC
CDR3aa: CASSLQGDYEQYF

v_gene: TRBV30
d_gene: -
j_gene: TRBJ2-7
abundance: -
CDR3nt: TGTGCCTCGTTGACAGCCCTTGGCTACGAGCAGTACTTC
CDR3aa: CASLTALGYEQYF

v_gene: TRBV27
d_gene: -
j_gene: TRBJ2-3
abundance: -
CDR3nt: TGTGCCAGCAGTTTATCCCGGGTCACAGATACGCAGTATTTT
CDR3aa: CASSLSRVTDTQYF

v_gene: TRBV11-3
d_gene: TRBD2
j_gene: TRBJ2-7
abundance: -
CDR3nt: TGTGCCAGCAGCCCAGGGACTAGCTTGGAGCAGTACTTC
CDR3aa: CASSPGTSLEQYF

v_gene: TRBV4-3
d_gene: -
j_gene: TRBJ1-2
abundance: -
CDR3nt: TGCGCCAGCAGCCAAGTATTTGGGTTATCGGACAGCAACTATGGCTACACCTTC
CDR3aa: CASSQVFGLSDSNYGYTF

v_gene: TRBV6-4
d_gene: TRBD1
j_gene: TRBJ1-5
abundance: -
CDR3nt: TGTGCCAGCAGTGGGGGGACAGATCAGCCCCAGCATTTT
CDR3aa: CASSGGTDQPQHF

v_gene: TRBV6-5
d_gene: -
j_gene: TRBJ2-1
abundance: -
CDR3nt: TGTGCCAGCAGTCTAGCAGACTACAATGAGCAGTTCTTC
CDR3aa: CASSLADYNEQFF

v_gene: TRBV19
d_gene: -
j_gene: TRBJ2-1
abundance: -
CDR3nt: TGTGCCAGTAGTATAGGTGGTCAGGGTCTCTACAATGAGCAGTTCTTC
CDR3aa: CASSIGGQGLYNEQFF

v_gene: TRBV15
d_gene: TRBD1
j_gene: TRBJ2-3
abundance: -
CDR3nt: TGTGCCACCAGCCTTATGAGGGGGCGGGATACGCAGTATTTT
CDR3aa: CATSLMRGRDTQYF

v_gene: TRBV9
d_gene: TRBD2
j_gene: TRBJ2-7
abundance: -
CDR3nt: TGTGCCAGCAGCGTAGGGGGACTAGCGGGTGACGAGCAGTACTTC
CDR3aa: CASSVGGLAGDEQYF

v_gene: TRBV5-5
d_gene: TRBD1
j_gene: TRBJ1-2
abundance: -
CDR3nt: TGTGCCAGCAGCTCCGGGACAGGGGAACTCTATGGCTACACCTTC
CDR3aa: CASSSGTGELYGYTF

v_gene: TRBV7-2
d_gene: TRBD1
j_gene: TRBJ2-5
abundance: -
CDR3nt: TGTGCCAGCACCAACACAGGGGGAGAGACCCAGTACTTC
CDR3aa: CASTNTGGETQYF

v_gene: TRBV30
d_gene: -
j_gene: TRBJ1-5
abundance: -
CDR3nt: TGTGCCTGGAGTGGGGGCGCGGCCCAGCCCCAGCATTTT
CDR3aa: CAWSGGAAQPQHF

v_gene: TRBV29-1
d_gene: -
j_gene: TRBJ2-3
abundance: -
CDR3nt: TGCAGCGTTCGGTTTTCAGAGGAGACAGATACGCAGTATTTT
CDR3aa: CSVRFSEETDTQYF

v_gene: TRBV19
d_gene: TRBD2
j_gene: TRBJ2-1
abundance: -
CDR3nt: TGTGCCAGTAGCAAGCGGGAGGAAGTGAGGAATGAGCAGTTCTTC
CDR3aa: CASSKREEVRNEQFF

v_gene: TRBV9
d_gene: TRBD2
j_gene: TRBJ2-7
abundance: -
CDR3nt: TGTGCCAGCAGTACTAGCGGGAGCAGCGAGCAGTACTTC
CDR3aa: CASSTSGSSEQYF

v_gene: TRBV4-1
d_gene: TRBD2
j_gene: TRBJ2-1
abundance: -
CDR3nt: TGCGCCAGCAGCCATCGCTTGGGTAGCGGGAGTCTTCGGTCCCATGAGCAGTTCTTC
CDR3aa: CASSHRLGSGSLRSHEQFF

v_gene: TRBV7-3
d_gene: TRBD2
j_gene: TRBJ2-7
abundance: -
CDR3nt: TGTGCCAGCAGCGCAAGATTAGCGGGAGGGGAGCAGTACTTC
CDR3aa: CASSARLAGGEQYF

v_gene: TRBV2
d_gene: TRBD1
j_gene: TRBJ1-2
abundance: -
CDR3nt: TGTGCCAGCAGTACCAATCCGGGACAGGGCTCTGGCTACACCTTC
CDR3aa: CASSTNPGQGSGYTF

v_gene: TRBV19
d_gene: -
j_gene: TRBJ1-5
abundance: -
CDR3nt: TGTGCCAGTAGTATAGGGGCCAGGGCACATCAGCCCCAGCATTTT
CDR3aa: CASSIGARAHQPQHF

v_gene: TRBV9
d_gene: TRBD1
j_gene: TRBJ2-1
abundance: -
CDR3nt: TGTGCCAGCAGCGTAGCGGGACAGGGCCACAATGAGCAGTTCTTC
CDR3aa: CASSVAGQGHNEQFF

v_gene: TRBV5-6
d_gene: TRBD2
j_gene: TRBJ2-7
abundance: -
CDR3nt: TGTGCCAGCAGCCCCCGACTAGCGGGAGTTCTCGAGCAGTACTTC
CDR3aa: CASSPRLAGVLEQYF

v_gene: TRBV30
d_gene: -
j_gene: TRBJ1-6
abundance: -
CDR3nt: TGTGCCTGGAGTGAACAGACTAATTCACCCCTCCACTTT
CDR3aa: CAWSEQTNSPLHF

v_gene: TRBV28
d_gene: -
j_gene: TRBJ2-2
abundance: -
CDR3nt: TGTGCCAGCAGCGGCGGGGTGAACACCGGGGAGCTGTTTTTT
CDR3aa: CASSGGVNTGELFF

v_gene: TRBV10-2
d_gene: TRBD2
j_gene: TRBJ2-5
abundance: -
CDR3nt: TGCGCCAGCAGTGCTTTTCGGACTAGTGGAGAGACCCAGTACTTC
CDR3aa: CASSAFRTSGETQYF

v_gene: TRBV27
d_gene: -
j_gene: TRBJ2-2
abundance: once
CDR3nt: TGTGCCAGCAGTTTTAACTACATCACCGGGGAGCTGTTTTTT
CDR3aa: CASSFNYITGELFF

v_gene: TRBV7-3
d_gene: TRBD1
j_gene: TRBJ2-1
abundance: -
CDR3nt: TGTGCCAGCAGCCTGACAGGGGGCGAAAGATCTGAGCAGTTCTTC
CDR3aa: CASSLTGGERSEQFF

v_gene: TRBV4-2
d_gene: TRBD1
j_gene: TRBJ2-7
abundance: -
CDR3nt: TGTGCCAGCAGCCAAGGCACAGGGGGCGTATACGAGCAGTACTTC
CDR3aa: CASSQGTGGVYEQYF

v_gene: TRBV5-6
d_gene: TRBD2
j_gene: TRBJ2-5
abundance: once
CDR3nt: TGTGCCAGCAGCTTGGGATTCGGGGGGTCAGAGACCCAGTACTTC
CDR3aa: CASSLGFGGSETQYF

v_gene: TRBV2
d_gene: -
j_gene: TRBJ2-3
abundance: -
CDR3nt: TGTGCCAGCAGGAACAACAGGGGACTCCGGGCGCAGTATTTT
CDR3aa: CASRNNRGLRAQYF

v_gene: TRBV9
d_gene: -
j_gene: TRBJ2-3
abundance: -
CDR3nt: TGTGCCAGCAGCGTAGAACCGGGGGGCACAGATACGCAGTATTTT
CDR3aa: CASSVEPGGTDTQYF